This TCR beta chain originates from a study of blood T cell repertoires in COVID-19. Study information: Sites in the United States, Italy and Spain provided acute and convalescent COVID-19 samples. PBMCs, B-cell-depleted T cells, or T cells were the source of the cDNA or gDNA that made up the material.

The V and J ends lost 5 bases and 3 bases, in that order; junction bases with no gene match: 3. Germline values: CDR1 KGHDR, CDR2 SFDVKD. CDR3 length: 13 amino acids. Per the original data handling: Amplification from reference gene primers served as the basis for estimated nucleated cell counts. Method: immunoSEQ multiplex PCR; TCRdb's copy keeps in-frame clones and lacks some. V, J and clone size are taken as reported in that table, and D and trimming were inferred from the DNA itself. The data hold approximately 74,000 clones, with more than 75% observed a single time. This clonotype was obtained from a woman aged 60 to 75 with acute or convalescent COVID-19. Specimen: peripheral blood. This rearrangement joins TRBV24-1 to TRBJ2-7; 7 nucleotides line up with TRBD1. The CDR3 DNA is TGTGCCACCAGTGTCTCAGGGGGCTACGAGCAGTACTTC. Protein: CATSVSGGYEQYF.